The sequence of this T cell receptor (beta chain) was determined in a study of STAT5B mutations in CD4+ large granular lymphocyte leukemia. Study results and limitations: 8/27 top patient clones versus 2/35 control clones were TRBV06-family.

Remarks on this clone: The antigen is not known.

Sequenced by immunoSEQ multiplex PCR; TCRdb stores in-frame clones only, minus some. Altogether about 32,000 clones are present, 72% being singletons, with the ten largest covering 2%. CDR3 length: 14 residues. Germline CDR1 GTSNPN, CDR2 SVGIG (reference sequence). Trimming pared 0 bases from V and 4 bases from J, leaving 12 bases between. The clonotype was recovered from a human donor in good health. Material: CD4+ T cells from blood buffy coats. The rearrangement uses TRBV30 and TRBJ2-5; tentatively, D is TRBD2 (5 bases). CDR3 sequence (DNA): TGTGCCTGGAGTGTACGCCCGGGAAGAGAGACCCAGTACTTC. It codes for CAWSVRPGRETQYF.